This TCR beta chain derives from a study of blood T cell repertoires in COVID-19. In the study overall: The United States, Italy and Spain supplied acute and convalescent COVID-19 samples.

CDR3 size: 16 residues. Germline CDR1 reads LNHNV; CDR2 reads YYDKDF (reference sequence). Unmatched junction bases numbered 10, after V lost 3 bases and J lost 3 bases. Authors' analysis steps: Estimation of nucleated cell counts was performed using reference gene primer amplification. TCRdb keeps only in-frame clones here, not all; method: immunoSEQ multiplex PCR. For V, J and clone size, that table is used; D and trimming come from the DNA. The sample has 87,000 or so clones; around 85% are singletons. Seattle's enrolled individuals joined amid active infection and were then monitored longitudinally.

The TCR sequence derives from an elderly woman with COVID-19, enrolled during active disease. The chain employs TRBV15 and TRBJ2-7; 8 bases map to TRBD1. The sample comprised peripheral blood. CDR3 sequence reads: CATSSQQGGVIYEQYF. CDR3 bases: TGTGCCACCAGCAGCCAACAGGGGGGAGTAATCTACGAGCAGTACTTC.